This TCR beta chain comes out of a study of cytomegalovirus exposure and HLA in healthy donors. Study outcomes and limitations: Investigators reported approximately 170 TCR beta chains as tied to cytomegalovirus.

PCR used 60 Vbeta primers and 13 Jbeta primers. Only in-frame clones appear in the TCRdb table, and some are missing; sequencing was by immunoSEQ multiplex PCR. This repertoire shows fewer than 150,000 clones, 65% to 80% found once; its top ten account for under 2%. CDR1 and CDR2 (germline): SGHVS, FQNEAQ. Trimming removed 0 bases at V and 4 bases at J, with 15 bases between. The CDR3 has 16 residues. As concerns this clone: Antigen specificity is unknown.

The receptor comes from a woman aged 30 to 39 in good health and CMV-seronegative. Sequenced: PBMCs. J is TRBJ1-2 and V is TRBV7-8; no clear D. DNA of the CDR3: TGTGCCAGCAGCTTAGCGAAGGAGCCTTCCGCCTATGGCTACACCTTC. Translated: CASSLAKEPSAYGYTF.